This T cell receptor beta chain was identified in a study of identical twins. Findings of the study overall: There was more out-of-frame TCR alpha sharing in monozygotic twins than models estimated.

With respect to this clonotype: No antigen is known for it.

TCRdb used MiXCR to reprocess the 5' RACE reads, holding one entry per CDR3 protein. The sample holds about 920,000 distinct CDR3 sequences, 12% seen once. The same sample was also used in a study of yellow fever vaccine responses in identical twins.

Sequencing was carried out using PBMCs. The clonotype originates from a woman between 18 and 30 years old in good health.

The CDR3 loop is CSAGGRASYNEQFF. The CDR3 DNA reads as TGCAGCGCCGGGGGACGGGCCTCCTACAATGAGCAGTTCTTC. The chain links TRBV29-1 to TRBJ2-1; a weak D match, TRBD2 (6 bases). The CDR3 spans 14 residues. Trimming took off 7 bases at V and 0 bases at J, with 13 bases between the two ends. The V gene's germline CDR1 is SQVTM and CDR2 ANQGSEA.